This T cell receptor (beta chain) was profiled in a study of blood T cell repertoires in COVID-19. As originally analysed: Estimated nucleated cell counts came from reference gene primer amplification. The data were produced by immunoSEQ multiplex PCR, yet TCRdb's version contains in-frame clones alone and is incomplete. V and J calls and clone size are as listed in that table; D and trimming were resolved from the DNA. This table holds about 62,000 clones, 70% to 90% found once. Source material: peripheral blood. The sequence was collected from a woman aged 55-70 years with acute or convalescent COVID-19.

CDR3 loop: CASRVLAGMNTEAFF. The CDR3 bases are TGCGCCAGCAGAGTCTTGGCAGGCATGAACACTGAAGCTTTCTTT. The J gene is TRBJ1-1, the V gene TRBV10-2; no clear D gene. The germline gives CDR1 WSHSY, CDR2 SAAADI. V was trimmed by 6 bases and J by 0 bases, leaving 14 bases between them. The CDR3 contains 15 residues.